The source of this T cell receptor (beta chain) is a study of somatic mutations in cytotoxic T cells in rheumatoid arthritis. Measured with immunoSEQ multiplex PCR; TCRdb has only the in-frame clones, and not every one. This sample has tens of thousands of clones, with 70% to 85% found just once. Germline-derived CDR1 and CDR2 are SGHKS and YYEKEE (reference sequence). The V and J ends lost 0 bases and 4 bases respectively, with 7 bases between them. The CDR3 length is 13 residues. Study outcomes and limitations: Measurement of CD8+ T-cell clonality revealed no significant difference between rheumatoid arthritis patients and age-matched healthy controls.

Comment on this clone: Its antigen is not identified.

V and J are TRBV5-5 and TRBJ1-1, with a possible D match to TRBD1 (5 bases). The receptor's source is a man aged 40-55 years in good health. Material for sequencing was CD8+ T cells sorted from blood. The CDR3 here is CASSLGGGTEAFF. CDR3 in DNA: TGTGCCAGCAGCTTGGGGGGGGGCACTGAAGCTTTCTTT. The entire variable domain, with the rest obtained from reference TRBV5-5 and TRBJ1-1, is as follows: DAGVTQSPTHLIKTRGQQVTLRCSPISGHKSVSWYQQVLGQGPQFIFQYYEKEERGRGNFPDRFSARQFPNYSSELNVNALLLGDSALYLCASSLGGGTEAFFGQGTRLTVV.